This T cell receptor (beta chain) was obtained from a study of T cell responses to AZD1222 COVID-19 vaccine. Turning to the study itself: Second-dose schedules of about 4 or about 12 weeks were combined.

V lost 1 base to trimming and J lost 7 bases, with 13 bases between them. The germline V gene has CDR1 MDHEN and CDR2 SYDVKM. CDR3 length equals 14 residues. This clone has only a few counts. Its cognate antigen is unknown. Study-level results: Across the whole spike, CD4 TCRs peaked at regions 160-218 and 743-854.

Repertoires were generated with immunoSEQ multiplex PCR, while TCRdb's copy carries only in-frame clones and drops some. The repertoire holds about 72,000 clones, with roughly 87% as singletons. V is TRBV28 and J is TRBJ1-2; D ambiguous. Here the sequenced sample was peripheral blood, taken on day 0 of AZD1222 vaccination. The origin of this receptor is an adult in good health. Here the CDR3 reads CASSLFGGSGGYTF. The CDR3 DNA reads TGTGCCAGCAGTTTATTTGGAGGATCGGGTGGCTACACCTTC.